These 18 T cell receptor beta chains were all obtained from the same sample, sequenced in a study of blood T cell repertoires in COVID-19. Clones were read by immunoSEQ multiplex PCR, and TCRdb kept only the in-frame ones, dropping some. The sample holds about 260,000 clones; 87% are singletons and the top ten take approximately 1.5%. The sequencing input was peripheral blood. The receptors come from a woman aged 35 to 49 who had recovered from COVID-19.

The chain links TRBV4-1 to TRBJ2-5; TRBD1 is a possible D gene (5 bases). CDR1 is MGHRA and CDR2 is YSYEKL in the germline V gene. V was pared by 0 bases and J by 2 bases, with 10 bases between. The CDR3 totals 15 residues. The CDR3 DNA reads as TGCGCCAGCAGCCAAGAAGGGGCAGGGCAAGAGACCCAGTACTTC. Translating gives CASSQEGAGQETQYF.

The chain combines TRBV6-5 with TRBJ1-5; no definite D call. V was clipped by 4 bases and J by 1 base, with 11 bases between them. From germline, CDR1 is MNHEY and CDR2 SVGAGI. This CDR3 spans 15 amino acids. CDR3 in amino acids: CASSSAEGSNQPQHF. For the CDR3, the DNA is TGTGCCAGCAGTTCCGCGGAGGGAAGCAATCAGCCCCAGCATTTT.

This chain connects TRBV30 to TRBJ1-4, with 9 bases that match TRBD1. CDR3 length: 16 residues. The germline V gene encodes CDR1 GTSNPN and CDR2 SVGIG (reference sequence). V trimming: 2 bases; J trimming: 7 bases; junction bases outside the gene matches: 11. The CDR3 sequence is CAWSRVRTGVIEKLFF. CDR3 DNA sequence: TGTGCCTGGAGTAGAGTACGGACAGGGGTAATTGAAAAACTGTTTTTT.

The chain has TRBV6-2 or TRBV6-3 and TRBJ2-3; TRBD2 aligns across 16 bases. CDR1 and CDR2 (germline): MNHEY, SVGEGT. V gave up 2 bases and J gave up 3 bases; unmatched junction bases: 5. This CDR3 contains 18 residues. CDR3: CASSYHLGLAGGTDTQYF. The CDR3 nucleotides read TGTGCCAGCAGTTACCATTTGGGACTAGCGGGGGGGACAGATACGCAGTATTTT.

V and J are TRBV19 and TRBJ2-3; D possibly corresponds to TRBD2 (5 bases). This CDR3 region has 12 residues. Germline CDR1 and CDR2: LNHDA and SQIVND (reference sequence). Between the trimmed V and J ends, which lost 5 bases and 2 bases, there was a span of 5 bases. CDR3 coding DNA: TGTGCCAGTAGTCGGGACACAGATACGCAGTATTTT. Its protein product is CASSRDTDTQYF.

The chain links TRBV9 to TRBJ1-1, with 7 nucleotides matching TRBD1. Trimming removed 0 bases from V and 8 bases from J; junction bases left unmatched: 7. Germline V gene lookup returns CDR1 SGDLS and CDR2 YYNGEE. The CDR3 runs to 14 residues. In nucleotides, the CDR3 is TGTGCCAGCAGCGTAGAGGCAAAGGACAGGGAAGCTTTCTTT. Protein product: CASSVEAKDREAFF.

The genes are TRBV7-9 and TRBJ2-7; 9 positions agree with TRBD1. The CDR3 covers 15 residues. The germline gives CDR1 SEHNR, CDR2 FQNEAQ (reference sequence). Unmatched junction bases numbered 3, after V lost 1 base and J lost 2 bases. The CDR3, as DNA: TGTGCCAGCAGCTTAGGGGACAGGGCCCCCTACGAGCAGTACTTC. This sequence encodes CASSLGDRAPYEQYF.

This CDR3 is CASSLVSSGGNTEAFF. DNA of the CDR3: TGCGCCAGCAGCTTGGTTAGTTCTGGCGGGAACACTGAAGCTTTCTTT. The V and J genes are TRBV5-1 and TRBJ1-1, with D uncertain. Germline CDR1 SGHRS, CDR2 YFSETQ. This CDR3 region has 16 residues. The ends were cut back, 0 bases at V and 1 base at J, with 13 bases in the middle.

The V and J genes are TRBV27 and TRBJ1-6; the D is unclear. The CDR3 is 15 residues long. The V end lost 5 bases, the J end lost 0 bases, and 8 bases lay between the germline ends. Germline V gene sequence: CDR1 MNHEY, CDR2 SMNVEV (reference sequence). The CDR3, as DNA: TGTGCCAGCAGTCCGAGTCGCTCCTATAATTCACCCCTCCACTTT. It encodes CASSPSRSYNSPLHF.

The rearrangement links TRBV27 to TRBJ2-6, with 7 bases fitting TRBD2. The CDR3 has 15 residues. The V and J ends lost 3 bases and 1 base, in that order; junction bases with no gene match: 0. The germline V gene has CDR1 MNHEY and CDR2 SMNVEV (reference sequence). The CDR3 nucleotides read TGTGCCAGCAGTTTCGGGGGGTCTGGGGCCAACGTCCTGACTTTC. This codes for CASSFGGSGANVLTF.

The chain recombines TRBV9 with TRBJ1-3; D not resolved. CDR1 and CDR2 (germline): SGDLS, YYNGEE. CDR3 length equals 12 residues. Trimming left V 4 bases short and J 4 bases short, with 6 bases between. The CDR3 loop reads CASSPQGNTIYF. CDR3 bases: TGTGCCAGCAGCCCCCAGGGAAACACCATATATTTT.

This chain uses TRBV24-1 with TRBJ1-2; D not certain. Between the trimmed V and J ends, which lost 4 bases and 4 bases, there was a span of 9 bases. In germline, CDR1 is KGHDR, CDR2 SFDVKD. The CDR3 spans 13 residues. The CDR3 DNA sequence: TGTGCCACCAGTGACTCGAACGGCTATGGCTACACCTTC. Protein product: CATSDSNGYGYTF.

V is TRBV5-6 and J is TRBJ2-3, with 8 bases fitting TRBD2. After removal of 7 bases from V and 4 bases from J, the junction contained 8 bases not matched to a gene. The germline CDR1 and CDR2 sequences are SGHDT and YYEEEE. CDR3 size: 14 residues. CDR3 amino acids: CASLHGGAPDTQYF. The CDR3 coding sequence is TGTGCCAGCCTGCACGGGGGGGCACCAGATACGCAGTATTTT.

The CDR3 loop is CASSQAGGGNTEAFF. CDR3 DNA: TGTGCCAGCTCACAGGCAGGGGGTGGGAACACTGAAGCTTTCTTT. The V gene is TRBV18, the J gene TRBJ1-1; TRBD1 agrees at 7 bases. V was clipped by 4 bases and J by 1 base; unmatched bases: 6. CDR3 length: 15 amino acids. Germline-derived CDR1 and CDR2 are KGHSH and LQKENI.

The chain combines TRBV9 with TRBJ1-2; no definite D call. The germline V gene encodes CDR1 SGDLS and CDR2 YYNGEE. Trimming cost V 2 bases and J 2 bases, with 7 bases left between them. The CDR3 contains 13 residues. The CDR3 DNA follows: TGTGCCAGCAGCGTGTCCAGAAACTATGGCTACACCTTC. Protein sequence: CASSVSRNYGYTF.

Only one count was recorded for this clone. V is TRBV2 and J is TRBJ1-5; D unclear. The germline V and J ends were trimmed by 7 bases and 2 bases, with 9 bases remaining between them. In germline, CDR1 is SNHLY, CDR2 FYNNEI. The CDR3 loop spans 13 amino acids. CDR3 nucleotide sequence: TGTGCCAGCACTTTAGGAGGCAATCAGCCCCAGCATTTT. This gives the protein CASTLGGNQPQHF.

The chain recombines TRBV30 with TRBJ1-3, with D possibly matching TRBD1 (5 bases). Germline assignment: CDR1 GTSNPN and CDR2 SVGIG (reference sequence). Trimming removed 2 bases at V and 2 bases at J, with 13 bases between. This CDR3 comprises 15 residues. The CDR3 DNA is TGTGCCTGGAGTCTAACGCCGGGGGCTGGAAACACCATATATTTT. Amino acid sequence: CAWSLTPGAGNTIYF.

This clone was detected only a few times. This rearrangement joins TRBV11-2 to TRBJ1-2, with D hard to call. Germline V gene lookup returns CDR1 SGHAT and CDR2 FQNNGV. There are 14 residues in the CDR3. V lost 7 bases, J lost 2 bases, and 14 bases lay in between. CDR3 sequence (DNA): TGTGCCAGCAACCCCCTCCCGGTGAACTATGGCTACACCTTC. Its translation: CASNPLPVNYGYTF.